This T cell receptor beta chain was profiled in a study of blood T cell repertoires in COVID-19. Study in general: Both acute and convalescent COVID-19 samples were obtained from the United States, Italy and Spain. The cDNA or gDNA used as material had been derived from T cells, B-cell-depleted T cells, or PBMCs.

Self-reported history from a screening survey and questionnaire set each donor's cohort. In the original workflow: Researchers report that nucleated cell counts were estimated from reference gene primer amplification. Using immunoSEQ multiplex PCR, the repertoire was profiled, and TCRdb retains in-frame clones only, with some absent. That table supplies the V and J calls and clone size; D and trimming were determined from the DNA. The repertoire includes about 190,000 clones, 86% of them detected once, and about 22% sits in the top ten. The V gene's germline CDR1 is SGDLS and CDR2 YYNGEE. V lost 0 bases to trimming and J lost 2 bases; unmatched junction nucleotides: 2. CDR3 length: 14 residues.

The sequenced material came from PBMCs or T cells enriched from blood (not recorded which). The rearrangement joins TRBV9 to TRBJ2-7, with TRBD1 matching over 7 bases. This receptor was obtained from a woman aged 40 to 55 in a cohort exposed to, infected with or recovered from COVID-19 (not recorded which). This chain's CDR3 is CASSVGTGAYEQYF. Here the CDR3 DNA reads TGTGCCAGCAGCGTAGGGACAGGTGCCTACGAGCAGTACTTC.